These T cell receptor beta chains were read from a single sample in a study of siplizumab effects on memory and regulatory T cells. The repertoire was sequenced with immunoSEQ multiplex PCR; TCRdb's copy has only in-frame clones and lacks some. The data hold about 56,000 clones, with around 97% observed a single time. The sequenced sample consisted of naive CD8+ T cells sorted from blood. The receptors originated from a human donor in good health. CDR3s include the opening cysteine and the closing phenylalanine or tryptophan. A D gene is named only where the DNA matches it firmly.

v_gene: TRBV7-9; j_gene: TRBJ2-7; d_gene: NA; CDR3aa: CASSSPGGYEQYF
v_gene: TRBV7-2; j_gene: TRBJ1-5; d_gene: NA; CDR3aa: CASSLDQGLIQPQHF
v_gene: TRBV7-9; j_gene: TRBJ2-7; d_gene: TRBD2; CDR3aa: CASSVRLAGVSYEQYF
v_gene: TRBV6-1; j_gene: TRBJ2-5; d_gene: TRBD1; CDR3aa: CASSVGGGETQYF
v_gene: TRBV5-1; j_gene: TRBJ2-5; d_gene: TRBD1; CDR3aa: CASSPGQGVGETQYF
v_gene: TRBV19; j_gene: TRBJ2-1; d_gene: NA; CDR3aa: CASMRASYNEQFF
v_gene: TRBV4-1; j_gene: TRBJ2-5; d_gene: TRBD2; CDR3aa: CASSPGTSGEETQYF
v_gene: TRBV19; j_gene: TRBJ2-3; d_gene: NA; CDR3aa: CASSPGTSHTDTQYF
v_gene: TRBV4-3; j_gene: TRBJ1-2; d_gene: NA; CDR3aa: CASSQKGMTGYGYTF
v_gene: TRBV5-1; j_gene: TRBJ2-2; d_gene: TRBD2; CDR3aa: CASSYSGGTGELFF
v_gene: TRBV7-9; j_gene: TRBJ2-3; d_gene: TRBD2; CDR3aa: CASSLGTSGSRGTDTQYF
v_gene: TRBV7-6; j_gene: TRBJ2-3; d_gene: TRBD2; CDR3aa: CASSSSGRGVTDTQYF
v_gene: TRBV6-5; j_gene: TRBJ2-2; d_gene: NA; CDR3aa: CASSRDGYTGELFF